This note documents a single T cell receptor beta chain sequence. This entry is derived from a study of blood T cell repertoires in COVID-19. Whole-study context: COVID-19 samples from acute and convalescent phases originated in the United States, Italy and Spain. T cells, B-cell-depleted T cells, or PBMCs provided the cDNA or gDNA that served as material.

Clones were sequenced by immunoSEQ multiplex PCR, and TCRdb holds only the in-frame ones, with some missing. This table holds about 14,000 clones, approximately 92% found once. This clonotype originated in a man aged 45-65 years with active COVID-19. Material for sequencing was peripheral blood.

The CDR3 region is CASSLVTGRGYTF. Here the CDR3 DNA reads TGTGCCAGCAGCTTAGTGACAGGGCGCGGCTACACCTTC. This sequence joins TRBV7-2 and TRBJ1-2, with 7 bases that match TRBD1. With V trimmed by 1 base and J by 8 bases, 4 bases remained unmatched. The CDR3 sequence is 13 residues long. The germline V gene encodes CDR1 SGHTA and CDR2 FQGNSA.